What follows are 28 T cell receptor beta chains derived from one specimen sequenced in a study of T cells after yellow fever vaccination. TCRdb processed the 5' RACE reads anew with MiXCR; each CDR3 protein has one entry. The table records approximately 110,000 distinct CDR3 sequences, roughly 8.9% of them present only once. Here the sequenced sample was CD8+ T cells sorted from PBMCs, taken 45 days after the yellow fever booster vaccination. All receptors come from a man aged 30-40 years who received the YFV17D yellow fever vaccine.

This clonotype was seen many times. V and J are TRBV27 and TRBJ2-7; 11 nucleotides agree with TRBD2. CDR3 length: 15 amino acids. The junction had 6 bases not matched to a gene; V was cut back by 6 bases and J by 2 bases. Germline V gene sequence: CDR1 MNHEY, CDR2 SMNVEV (reference sequence). The CDR3 protein is CASRPVAGGPYEQYF. CDR3 sequence (DNA): TGTGCCAGCAGGCCTGTAGCGGGAGGGCCCTACGAGCAGTACTTC.

This clonotype was recorded at least ten times. The CDR3 sequence: CASSPRVNEQFF. The CDR3 region has the DNA TGTGCCAGCAGCCCCAGGGTCAATGAGCAGTTCTTC. The chain is built from TRBV12-3 or TRBV12-4 and TRBJ2-1, with a weak D call TRBD1 (5 bases). The CDR3 consists of 12 residues. V was pared by 6 bases and J by 6 bases, with 9 bases between.

This clonotype was seen at least ten times. The chain combines TRBV29-1 with TRBJ2-1; D unresolved. Trimming stripped 5 bases from V and 10 bases from J, with 9 bases between. This CDR3 has 10 amino acids. The germline gives CDR1 SQVTM, CDR2 ANQGSEA. The CDR3 sequence is CSVTVGEQFF. The CDR3 DNA reads as TGCAGCGTTACTGTTGGGGAGCAGTTCTTC.

CDR3 coding DNA: TGTGCCAGTAGGAGCGCAGCCGGGGAGCTGTTTTTT. Translating gives CASRSAAGELFF. The rearrangement links TRBV19 to TRBJ2-2; D is unresolved. The CDR3 covers 12 residues. V dropped 6 bases and J dropped 6 bases, with 8 bases sitting between them. Germline assignment: CDR1 LNHDA and CDR2 SQIVND (reference sequence).

This clonotype came up many times. The V call is TRBV6-2 or TRBV6-3, the J call TRBJ2-1, with D possibly being TRBD2 (5 bases). V was cut by 7 bases and J by 10 bases, with 11 bases left in between. The CDR3 covers 11 residues. Looked up from germline, CDR1 is MNHEY and CDR2 is SVGEGT. CDR3 amino acids: CASTTSSEQFF. The CDR3 bases are TGTGCCAGCACCACCTCTAGCGAGCAGTTCTTC.

In this sample, this clonotype turned up many times. The chain couples TRBV27 to TRBJ2-7; the match to TRBD1 covers 11 bases. The V and J ends lost 4 bases and 7 bases, in that order; junction bases with no gene match: 6. Germline-derived CDR1 and CDR2 are MNHEY and SMNVEV (reference sequence). There are 14 residues in the CDR3. DNA of the CDR3: TGTGCCAGCAGTTCGGGACAGGGGGGTCAGGAGCAGTACTTC. This encodes CASSSGQGGQEQYF.

The sample holds many counts of this clonotype. The V gene is TRBV2, the J gene TRBJ2-3; 8 nucleotides match TRBD1. The ends lost 6 bases at V and 4 bases at J; junction bases unmatched: 15. The CDR3 is 17 amino acids. Germline V CDR1 and CDR2: SNHLY, FYNNEI. The CDR3 bases are TGTGCCAGCAGCATATCACCGAGGGACAGGAGTCCAGATACGCAGTATTTT. Translating it yields CASSISPRDRSPDTQYF.

Comments on this clonotype: A much larger clone lies a single base off, so this may be a read error. The chain recombines TRBV29-1 with TRBJ2-7; possibly TRBD1 or TRBD2 for D (7 bases each). The CDR3 length is 18 residues. Germline loops: CDR1 SQVTM, CDR2 ANQGSEA. V dropped 1 base and J dropped 3 bases, with 25 bases sitting between them. CDR3 sequence: CSVEGWRQGVGGGYEQYF. The CDR3 region has the DNA TGCAGCGTTGAAGGCTGGAGACAGGGAGTCGGCGGGGGCTACGAGCAGTACTTC.

This clonotype was seen a few times. The chain recombines TRBV7-9 with TRBJ2-5, with D possibly TRBD1 on 5 matching bases. CDR3 length equals 15 residues. V gave up 2 bases and J gave up 1 base, with 11 bases separating them. Germline CDR1 and CDR2: SEHNR and FQNEAQ (reference sequence). CDR3 sequence: CASSLSGDSQETQYF. The CDR3 DNA is TGTGCCAGCAGCTTAAGTGGCGACAGCCAAGAGACCCAGTACTTC. Based on the CDR3 plus reference TRBV7-9 and TRBJ2-5, the full variable domain is DTGVSQNPRHKITKRGQNVTFRCDPISEHNRLYWYRQTLGQGPEFLTYFQNEAQLEKSRLLSDRFSAERPKGSFSTLEIQRTEQGDSAMYLCASSLSGDSQETQYFGPGTRLLVL.

This clonotype showed up many times. The rearrangement joins TRBV7-2 to TRBJ2-7, with 9 nucleotides matching TRBD2. The CDR3 length is 14 residues. The trim removed 4 bases at V and 0 bases at J, leaving 1 base unmatched. The germline V gene encodes CDR1 SGHTA and CDR2 FQGNSA. The CDR3 region is CASSYSGSSYEQYF. For the CDR3, the DNA is TGTGCCAGCAGCTATAGCGGGAGCTCCTACGAGCAGTACTTC. Full variable domain (missing parts from reference TRBV7-2 and TRBJ2-7): GAGVSQSPSNKVTEKGKDVELRCDPISGHTALYWYRQSLGQGLEFLIYFQGNSAPDKSGLPSDRFSAERTGGSVSTLTIQRTQQEDSAVYLCASSYSGSSYEQYFGPGTRLTVT.

This clonotype has at least ten counts. V gene TRBV4-2 combines with J gene TRBJ2-2; D gene ambiguous. Germline CDR1 reads LGHNA; CDR2 reads YNFKEQ. The V end was cut by 1 base, the J end by 9 bases, with 18 bases between. The CDR3 extends over 16 amino acids. This CDR3 is CASSQGGARVARELFF. The CDR3 bases are TGTGCCAGCAGCCAAGGAGGTGCTAGAGTCGCCCGGGAGCTGTTTTTT.

With respect to this clonotype: A much larger clonotype is one base distant, so this may be a read error. The chain has TRBV4-3 and TRBJ2-7; the D gene is possibly TRBD1 (6 bases). The CDR3 totals 15 residues. The V gene's germline CDR1 is LGHNA and CDR2 YSLEER. This chain's CDR3 is CASSQGQAASYEQHF. CDR3 sequence (DNA): TGCGCCAGCAGCCAAGGACAGGCGGCCTCCTACGAGCAGCACTTC.

This clonotype has a handful of counts. The rearrangement uses TRBV27 and TRBJ2-5; 8 bases fit TRBD2. The CDR3 sequence is 16 residues long. V lost 3 bases, J lost 2 bases, and 8 bases stayed unmatched. The germline CDR1 and CDR2 sequences are MNHEY and SMNVEV (reference sequence). In nucleotides, the CDR3 is TGTGCCAGCAGTTTTGATTACACGGGAGGGCAAGAGACCCAGTACTTC. Translating gives CASSFDYTGGQETQYF.

This clonotype was recorded many times. The rearrangement uses TRBV10-3 and TRBJ2-7; 9 bases map to TRBD2. V lost 2 bases and J lost 5; bases outside the gene matches: 7. Per the germline V gene, CDR1 is ENHRY and CDR2 is SYGVKD. The CDR3 spans 15 residues. CDR3 DNA sequence: TGTGCCATCAGTGAGCGAGGAGCGGGAGGCGACGAGCAGTACTTC. Protein product: CAISERGAGGDEQYF.

This clonotype was counted many times. The V call is TRBV29-1, the J call TRBJ2-1; D is unclear. The length of the CDR3 is 13 residues. The V end was cut by 4 bases, the J end by 0 bases, with 7 bases between. Germline CDR1 and CDR2: SQVTM and ANQGSEA. The CDR3 DNA is TGCAGCGTTGCTCCTACCTCCTACAATGAGCAGTTCTTC. Amino acids: CSVAPTSYNEQFF.

Turning to this clonotype: This sequence may be a read error, since a much larger clone differs from it by one base. This chain connects TRBV12-3 or TRBV12-4 to TRBJ2-1; 9 bases are a match to TRBD2. The CDR3 runs to 15 residues. The junction had 5 bases not matched to a gene; V was cut back by 5 bases and J by 3 bases. The CDR3, as DNA: TGTGCCAGCAGTAGGACTAGCGCTAGCTACAATGAGCAGTTCTTC. Residues: CASSRTSASYNEQFF.

This clonotype appeared many times. The chain is built from TRBV9 and TRBJ2-7, with 8 bases identical to TRBD1. The CDR3 is 15 amino acids. V lost 1 base to trimming and J lost 3 bases; unmatched junction nucleotides: 6. In germline, CDR1 is SGDLS, CDR2 YYNGEE. CDR3 in amino acids: CASSVSGGAVYEQYF. The DNA of the CDR3 is TGTGCCAGCAGCGTATCAGGGGGCGCGGTCTACGAGCAGTACTTC.

The table lists this clonotype with a few counts. For the CDR3, the DNA is TGCGCCAGCCACAGGGACGGCACCTACGAGCAGTACTTC. It is translated as CASHRDGTYEQYF. V is TRBV5-1 and J is TRBJ2-7; perhaps TRBD1 as D (6 bases). V was trimmed by 7 bases and J by 2 bases, leaving 13 bases between them. The CDR3 spans 13 residues. Germline CDR1 and CDR2: SGHRS and YFSETQ.

This clonotype was counted between two and nine times. The chain recombines TRBV7-3 with TRBJ2-1; 9 bases line up with TRBD2. Per germline, CDR1 SGHTA and CDR2 FQGTGA. This CDR3 is built from 16 residues. V trimming: 3 bases; J trimming: 6 bases; junction bases outside the gene matches: 9. DNA for the CDR3: TGTGCCAGCAGCTTGGGACCTAGCGGGGCCCTCAATGAGCAGTTCTTC. This encodes CASSLGPSGALNEQFF. The entire variable domain, with the rest obtained from reference TRBV7-3 and TRBJ2-1, is as follows: GAGVSQTPSNKVTEKGKYVELRCDPISGHTALYWYRQSLGQGPEFLIYFQGTGAADDSGLPNDRFFAVRPEGSVSTLKIQRTERGDSAVYLCASSLGPSGALNEQFFGPGTRLTVL.

V and J are TRBV5-6 and TRBJ2-7; D is possibly TRBD1 (6 bases). The CDR3 runs to 13 residues. The V end lost 5 bases, the J end lost 1 base, and 10 bases lay between the germline ends. CDR1 SGHDT and CDR2 YYEEEE come from the germline V gene. This chain's CDR3 is CASRVQGSYEQYF. The CDR3 region has the DNA TGTGCCAGCAGGGTACAGGGTTCCTACGAGCAGTACTTC.

This clonotype was counted ten times or more. The chain carries TRBV6-2 or TRBV6-3 and TRBJ2-7; possible D gene TRBD1, 6 bases. CDR3 size: 13 residues. V shed 4 bases and J shed 6 bases, with 13 bases lying between them. CDR1 is MNHEY, CDR2 SVGEGT, per germline. CDR3: CASSSGATIEQYF. As DNA, the CDR3 is TGTGCCAGCAGTTCAGGGGCGACTATCGAGCAGTACTTC.

This clonotype was seen ten or more times. The gene calls are TRBV4-3 and TRBJ2-2; D ambiguous. The CDR3 loop spans 17 amino acids. The germline gives CDR1 LGHNA, CDR2 YSLEER. The V end was cut by 0 bases, the J end by 4 bases, with 15 bases between. CDR3 region: CASSQDPPEGLTGELFF. Here the CDR3 DNA reads TGCGCCAGCAGCCAAGATCCCCCTGAAGGTCTCACCGGGGAGCTGTTTTTT.

The V and J genes are TRBV4-3 and TRBJ2-7; TRBD2 might be the D (6 bases). The CDR3 totals 15 residues. Trimming took off 0 bases at V and 3 bases at J, with 12 bases between the two ends. Germline CDR1 is LGHNA and CDR2 is YSLEER. In nucleotides, the CDR3 is TGCGCCAGCAGCCAAGACTACCAGGGAGGCTACGAGCAGTACTTC. As protein: CASSQDYQGGYEQYF.

This clonotype has only a few counts. The rearrangement uses TRBV6-2 or TRBV6-3 and TRBJ2-5; TRBD2 agrees at 11 bases. The CDR3 is 16 amino acids. The J segment lost 3 bases and the V segment lost 6 bases, leaving 9 bases of the junction unmatched. From germline, CDR1 is MNHEY and CDR2 SVGEGT. CDR3: CASRHPGTSGKETQYF. The CDR3 nucleotides read TGTGCCAGCAGACACCCCGGGACTAGCGGAAAAGAGACCCAGTACTTC.

This clonotype was picked up a small number of times. The chain links TRBV9 to TRBJ2-5, with D tentatively TRBD1 or TRBD2 (6 bases each). This CDR3 region has 15 residues. Looked up from germline, CDR1 is SGDLS and CDR2 is YYNGEE. Trimming left V 5 bases short and J 5 bases short, with 19 bases between. DNA of the CDR3: TGTGCCAGCAGTCCCCCTCAGGGGAGGTCGGAGACCCAGTACTTC. Translation gives CASSPPQGRSETQYF.

This clonotype has at least ten counts. The chain is built from TRBV4-3 and TRBJ2-1; 10 nucleotides match TRBD2. Germline V gives CDR1 LGHNA, CDR2 YSLEER. With 3 bases clipped from V and 8 bases from J, the junction kept 7 bases outside the gene matches. The CDR3 contains 15 residues. The CDR3 DNA is TGCGCCAGCAGCCAGGGACCTCTAGCGGGAGATGAGCAGTTCTTC. Protein: CASSQGPLAGDEQFF.

This clonotype came up many times. The CDR3 region is CASSYSREEDEQYF. DNA for the CDR3: TGTGCCAGCAGTTACTCGCGGGAGGAGGACGAGCAGTACTTC. The chain joins TRBV6-5 to TRBJ2-7; 8 bases agree with TRBD2. The J segment lost 5 bases and the V segment lost 0 bases, leaving 3 bases of the junction unmatched. The CDR3 runs 14 residues. CDR1 and CDR2 from the germline V gene are MNHEY and SVGAGI.

V gene TRBV27 combines with J gene TRBJ2-1; no reliable D call. Trimming removed 6 bases at V and 8 bases at J, with 8 bases between. CDR1 is MNHEY, CDR2 SMNVEV, per germline (reference sequence). The CDR3 covers 11 residues. The DNA of the CDR3 is TGTGCCAGCAGGGGCGTGGATGAGCAGTTCTTC. It translates to CASRGVDEQFF.